Sequencing of this T cell receptor (beta chain) was carried out in a study of neurological immune-mediated disorders. This clonotype was picked up many times. Its antigen remains unidentified. The study's findings and limits: Sharing of CDR3 amino acid sequences among expanded clones across subjects was absent, suggesting private repertoires in all groups. A possible signature appeared as one related-CDR3 cluster, in which phylogenetic grouping placed the repertoires of 18 of 34 multiple sclerosis patients.

V was pared by 5 bases and J by 1 base, with 11 bases between. The CDR3 totals 15 residues. From germline, CDR1 is MDHEN and CDR2 SYDVKM. The cDNA was synthesized by 5'RACE incorporating 10-nucleotide random UMIs. One entry per CDR3 protein, called by TCRdb with MiXCR from the 5' RACE reads. This sample yields tens of thousands of distinct CDR3 sequences, of which about 3.5% are seen a single time; 1.6% belongs to the top ten. The TCR comes from a man under 40 with multiple sclerosis. The sample was PBMCs. V and J are TRBV28 and TRBJ2-2; D is possibly TRBD1 (6 bases). The CDR3 region has the DNA TGTGCCAGCAGTCGCCCAGGGGAGAACACCGGGGAGCTGTTTTTT. Protein product: CASSRPGENTGELFF.